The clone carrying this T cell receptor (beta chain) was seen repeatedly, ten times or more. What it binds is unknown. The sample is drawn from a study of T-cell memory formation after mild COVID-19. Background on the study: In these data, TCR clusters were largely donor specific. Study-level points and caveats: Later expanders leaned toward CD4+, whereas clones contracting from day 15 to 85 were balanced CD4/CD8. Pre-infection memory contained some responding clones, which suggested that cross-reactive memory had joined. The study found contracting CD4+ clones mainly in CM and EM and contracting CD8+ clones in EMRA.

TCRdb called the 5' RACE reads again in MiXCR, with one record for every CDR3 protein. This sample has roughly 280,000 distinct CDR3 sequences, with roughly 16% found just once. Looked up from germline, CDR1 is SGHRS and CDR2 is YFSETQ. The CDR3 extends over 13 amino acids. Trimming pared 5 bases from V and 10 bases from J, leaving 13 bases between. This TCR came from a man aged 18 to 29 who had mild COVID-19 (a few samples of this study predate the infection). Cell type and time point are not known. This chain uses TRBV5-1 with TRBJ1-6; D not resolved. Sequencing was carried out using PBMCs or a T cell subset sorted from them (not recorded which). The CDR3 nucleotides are TGCGCCAGCAGGATGAGTGGCGAATCACCCCTCCACTTT. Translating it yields CASRMSGESPLHF.